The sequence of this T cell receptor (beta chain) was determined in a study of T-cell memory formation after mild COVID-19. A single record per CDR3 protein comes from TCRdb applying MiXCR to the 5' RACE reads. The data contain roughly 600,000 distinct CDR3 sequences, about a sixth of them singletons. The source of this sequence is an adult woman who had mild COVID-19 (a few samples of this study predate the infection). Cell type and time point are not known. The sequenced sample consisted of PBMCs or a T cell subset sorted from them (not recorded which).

The CDR3 loop reads CASSLHIVDGSPLNEQFF. CDR3 bases: TGTGCCAGCAGCTTACATATCGTGGACGGAAGCCCACTCAATGAGCAGTTCTTC. This sequence joins TRBV7-9 and TRBJ2-1; D is ambiguous. The V end lost 2 bases, the J end lost 6 bases, and 23 bases lay between the germline ends. The germline V gene has CDR1 SEHNR and CDR2 FQNEAQ (reference sequence). The CDR3 contains 18 residues. The full variable domain, with the rest looked up from reference TRBV7-9 and TRBJ2-1, is DTGVSQNPRHKITKRGQNVTFRCDPISEHNRLYWYRQTLGQGPEFLTYFQNEAQLEKSRLLSDRFSAERPKGSFSTLEIQRTEQGDSAMYLCASSLHIVDGSPLNEQFFGPGTRLTVL.